The 25 T cell receptor beta chains in this list originate from one sample, sequenced in a study of Graves' ophthalmopathy and Graves' hyperthyroidism. RNA transcripts provided the template for amplifying TCR beta CDR3 regions. Second-round multiplex PCR followed a first-round RT-PCR using HTBI primers. TCRdb reprocessed the multiplex PCR reads via MiXCR and lists one record per CDR3 protein. Of under 250,000 distinct CDR3 sequences detected, 29% appear once; the ten largest clones hold approximately 9.6%. The sequenced sample consisted of peripheral blood. These receptors were collected from a man aged 50 or older with Graves' ophthalmopathy.

This clonotype was observed at least ten times. The chain uses TRBV14 and TRBJ2-3; D is possibly TRBD1 (6 bases). Germline V CDR1 and CDR2: SGHDN, FVKESK. Deletions cut 2 bases from V and 0 bases from J, with 9 bases between. The CDR3 runs 15 residues. The CDR3 nucleotides read TGTGCCAGCAGCCAATGGGGGCTTAGCACAGATACGCAGTATTTT. Encoded protein: CASSQWGLSTDTQYF.

This clonotype was observed at least ten times. The chain uses TRBV7-9 and TRBJ2-7; 9 nucleotides align to TRBD1. Germline V lookup: CDR1 SEHNR, CDR2 FQNEAQ (reference sequence). Unmatched junction bases numbered 18, after V lost 6 bases and J lost 3 bases. This CDR3 spans 18 amino acids. The CDR3 spells CASSIQGAVDAFFYEQYF. The CDR3 DNA is TGTGCCAGCAGTATACAGGGGGCTGTCGACGCCTTCTTCTACGAGCAGTACTTC.

The sample holds many counts of this clonotype. The chain carries TRBV30 and TRBJ1-6; D gene ambiguous. Germline CDR1 reads GTSNPN; CDR2 reads SVGIG (reference sequence). The CDR3 extends over 13 amino acids. Between the trimmed V and J ends, which lost 0 bases and 5 bases, there was a span of 5 bases. The CDR3 is CAWSVEDNSPLHF. The CDR3 DNA sequence: TGTGCCTGGAGTGTGGAGGATAATTCACCCCTCCACTTT. Full variable domain (rest looked up from reference TRBV30 and TRBJ1-6): SQTIHQWPATLVQPVGSPLSLECTVEGTSNPNLYWYRQAAGRGLQLLFYSVGIGQISSEVPQNLSASRPQDRQFILSSKKLLLSDSGFYLCAWSVEDNSPLHFGNGTRLTVT.

This clonotype has ten or more counts. The genes are TRBV27 and TRBJ2-7, with 7 bases identical to TRBD2. The germline V gene has CDR1 MNHEY and CDR2 SMNVEV (reference sequence). The CDR3 totals 15 residues. J gave up 2 bases and V 7 bases, and 11 bases lay outside the gene matches. CDR3 sequence (DNA): TGTGCCAGCACGCCAGCAGCGGGGATGACCTACGAGCAGTACTTC. Translation: CASTPAAGMTYEQYF.

The chain combines TRBV27 with TRBJ2-7; 9 bases align to TRBD2. V lost 4 bases, J lost 4 bases, and 8 bases stayed unmatched. CDR3 length: 15 residues. Germline lookup yields CDR1 MNHEY and CDR2 SMNVEV (reference sequence). In DNA form, the CDR3 reads TGTGCCAGCAGTTACCGAGGACTAGCGCGTTACGAGCAGTACTTC. This gives the protein CASSYRGLARYEQYF.

With regard to this clonotype: This could be a read error, since a much larger clone is one nucleotide away. This chain connects TRBV24-1 to TRBJ2-7, with TRBD1 matching over 9 bases. There are 15 residues in the CDR3. Losses at the gene ends were 4 bases for V and 2 bases for J; bases not matched to a gene: 5. CDR1 is KGHDR, CDR2 SFDVKD, per germline. CDR3 in amino acids: CATSDPGTGPYEQYF. The DNA of the CDR3 is TGTGCCACCAGTGACCCCGGGACAGGGCCCTACGAGCAGTACTTC.

The rearrangement links TRBV6-2 or TRBV6-3 to TRBJ1-1; D not resolved. This CDR3 has 13 amino acids. V was cut by 8 bases and J by 1 base, with 11 bases left in between. Per the germline V gene, CDR1 is MNHEY and CDR2 is SVGEGT. The CDR3 bases are TGTGCCAGCCGATCGGGGAAGAACACTGAAGCTTTCTTT. It encodes CASRSGKNTEAFF.

This clonotype was seen a few times. The CDR3 sequence is CASSGMSRASEAFF. The CDR3 DNA is TGTGCCAGCAGTGGTATGAGCAGGGCGAGTGAAGCTTTCTTT. V gene TRBV6-1 combines with J gene TRBJ1-1; a possible D gene is TRBD1 (5 bases). The CDR3 loop spans 14 amino acids. V lost 4 bases to trimming and J lost 7 bases, with 16 bases between them. CDR1 is MNHNS and CDR2 is SASEGT in the germline V gene.

The chain has TRBV12-3 or TRBV12-4 and TRBJ1-6, with D maybe TRBD1 (5 bases). The V end was cut by 1 base, the J end by 7 bases, with 8 bases between. CDR3 size: 14 residues. The CDR3 loop reads CASSLGRANSPLHF. The CDR3 DNA follows: TGTGCCAGCAGTTTAGGCAGGGCAAATTCACCCCTCCACTTT.

There are many counts of this clonotype. V and J are TRBV20-1 and TRBJ2-5, with a tentative D call TRBD2 (6 bases). In germline, CDR1 is DFQATT, CDR2 SNEGSKA (reference sequence). V was trimmed by 3 bases and J by 1 base, leaving 12 bases between them. The length of the CDR3 is 14 residues. The CDR3 DNA sequence: TGCAGTGCTAGTAGGAGGGGTACCCAAGAGACCCAGTACTTC. It yields the protein CSASRRGTQETQYF.

In this sample, this clonotype turned up many times. V and J are TRBV4-1 and TRBJ2-4; no reliable D call. The germline V gene encodes CDR1 MGHRA and CDR2 YSYEKL. This CDR3 has 12 residues. Trimming cost V 2 bases and J 3 bases, with 2 bases left between them. The DNA for the CDR3 is TGCGCCAGCAGCCAACTCAAAAACATTCAGTACTTC. It specifies CASSQLKNIQYF.

This clonotype was counted at least ten times. V gene TRBV19 combines with J gene TRBJ2-7, with 8 nucleotides matching TRBD2. J lost 6 bases, V lost 11 bases, and 21 bases had no gene match. Germline values: CDR1 LNHDA, CDR2 SQIVND (reference sequence). The CDR3 has 16 residues. This chain's CDR3 is CAGTERAGSGSVEQYF. DNA for the CDR3: TGTGCCGGGACGGAGAGGGCGGGGAGCGGGAGCGTCGAGCAGTACTTC.

This clonotype was observed at least ten times. V and J are TRBV19 and TRBJ2-7; no clear D. This CDR3 has 14 amino acids. Trimming stripped 1 base from V and 2 bases from J, with 9 bases between. Germline V CDR1 and CDR2: LNHDA, SQIVND (reference sequence). The CDR3 sequence: CASSIARRPYEQYF. CDR3 coding DNA: TGTGCCAGTAGTATAGCGCGGCGGCCCTACGAGCAGTACTTC.

This clonotype was seen ten or more times. Since a much larger clone is just one base distant, this may be a read error. In DNA form, the CDR3 reads TGTGCCAGCAGCCACTTAGTCGGGGAGCTGTTTTTT. It encodes CASSHLVGELFF. The J gene is TRBJ2-2, the V gene TRBV7-3; D is uncertain. CDR3 size: 12 residues. Trimming stripped 5 bases from V and 7 bases from J, with 8 bases between. CDR1 and CDR2 from the germline V gene are SGHTA and FQGTGA.

Ten or more counts support this clonotype. The chain recombines TRBV10-3 with TRBJ2-7; D might be TRBD1 (5 bases). Between the trimmed V and J ends, which lost 4 bases and 2 bases, there was a span of 12 bases. The length of the CDR3 is 14 residues. Germline V gene lookup returns CDR1 ENHRY and CDR2 SYGVKD. CDR3 DNA: TGTGCCATCAGTGCGAGGACACCCCCCTACGAGCAGTACTTC. This translates into CAISARTPPYEQYF.

This clonotype was counted at least ten times. The V call is TRBV10-1, the J call TRBJ2-7; no clear D. Germline values: CDR1 WNHNN, CDR2 SYGVQD (reference sequence). This CDR3 is built from 14 residues. V was trimmed by 0 bases and J by 3 bases, leaving 9 bases between them. CDR3 amino acids: CASSESIGFYEQYF. CDR3 bases: TGCGCCAGCAGTGAGTCGATAGGCTTCTACGAGCAGTACTTC.

This clonotype was recorded many times. This chain links TRBV20-1 with TRBJ2-3; 13 nucleotides match TRBD2. V was clipped by 3 bases and J by 3 bases; unmatched bases: 6. CDR1 is DFQATT, CDR2 SNEGSKA, per germline (reference sequence). The CDR3 length is 16 residues. Written as DNA, the CDR3 is TGCAGTGCTAGCCGTCGACTAGCGGGAGGTACAGATACGCAGTATTTT. Protein: CSASRRLAGGTDTQYF.

In this sample, this clonotype turned up many times. This CDR3 is CASSSEGHTDTQYF. As DNA, the CDR3 is TGTGCCAGCAGCTCCGAGGGGCACACAGATACGCAGTATTTT. This chain joins TRBV7-3 and TRBJ2-3; D possibly uses TRBD1 or TRBD2 (5 bases each). The CDR3 totals 14 residues. With 4 bases removed from V and 2 bases from J, the gap between germline ends came to 10 bases. Germline CDR1 is SGHTA and CDR2 is FQGTGA.

The sample holds many counts of this clonotype. The CDR3 DNA sequence: TGTGCCTGGAGTTTTGGGGCCTCCTCTATCGCAGATACGCAGTATTTT. It codes for CAWSFGASSIADTQYF. The V call is TRBV30, the J call TRBJ2-3, with D perhaps matching TRBD1 (5 bases). The CDR3 sequence is 16 residues long. From germline, CDR1 is GTSNPN and CDR2 SVGIG (reference sequence). V shed 2 bases and J shed 4 bases, with 19 bases lying between them.

This clonotype was found many times. This chain links TRBV5-6 with TRBJ1-5; a weak D match, TRBD1 (6 bases). Germline V gene lookup returns CDR1 SGHDT and CDR2 YYEEEE. This CDR3 has 14 residues. Trimming left V 2 bases short and J 6 bases short, with 12 bases between. The CDR3 bases are TGTGCCAGCAGCTTTGCGGGGGCGGGTCAGCCCCAGCATTTT. Protein sequence: CASSFAGAGQPQHF.

This clonotype was detected ten times or more. The chain uses TRBV10-3 and TRBJ2-2, with D unclear. The CDR3 contains 12 residues. V lost 9 bases, J lost 4 bases, and 9 bases lay in between. Per germline, CDR1 ENHRY and CDR2 SYGVKD. The CDR3 DNA follows: TGTGCCATTGGCGGACCCACCGGGGAGCTGTTTTTT. As protein: CAIGGPTGELFF.

A few counts support this clonotype. J is TRBJ2-5 and V is TRBV7-2; the match to TRBD2 covers 7 bases. Germline V gene data show CDR1 as SGHTA and CDR2 as FQGNSA. V lost 5 bases, J lost 2 bases, and 8 bases stayed unmatched. This CDR3 spans 15 amino acids. CDR3 amino acids: CASSLWDYLQETQYF. Here the CDR3 DNA reads TGTGCCAGCAGCCTATGGGACTACCTACAAGAGACCCAGTACTTC.

This clonotype occurred many times. This rearrangement joins TRBV7-2 to TRBJ1-2, with TRBD1 matching over 10 bases. V trimming: 1 base; J trimming: 4 bases; junction bases outside the gene matches: 3. This CDR3 region has 15 residues. Germline V CDR1 and CDR2: SGHTA, FQGNSA. The CDR3 nucleotides read TGTGCCAGCAGCTTAGTCAGGACAGGGGGCTATGGCTACACCTTC. Translation gives CASSLVRTGGYGYTF.

This clonotype occurred many times. J is TRBJ2-7 and V is TRBV7-9; D is perhaps TRBD1 or TRBD2 (5 bases each). CDR3 length: 15 residues. Germline values: CDR1 SEHNR, CDR2 FQNEAQ (reference sequence). Trimming took 5 bases from V and 2 from J, leaving 16 bases between them. CDR3 coding DNA: TGTGCCAGCAGCCCTCTACGAGGGGCCCCCTACGAGCAGTACTTC. It is translated as CASSPLRGAPYEQYF.

V is TRBV6-2 or TRBV6-3 and J is TRBJ1-1; no reliable D call. Trimming left V 5 bases short and J 6 bases short, with 7 bases between. In germline, CDR1 is MNHEY, CDR2 SVGEGT. The CDR3 contains 11 residues. The CDR3 region has the DNA TGTGCCAGCAGTCCCCTCTCTGAAGCTTTCTTT. It is translated as CASSPLSEAFF.